These 25 T cell receptor beta chains originate from one sample sequenced in a study of CD8 T cells in ankylosing spondylitis. TCRdb called the 5' RACE reads again in MiXCR, with one record for every CDR3 protein. This sample has roughly 230,000 distinct CDR3 sequences, with 8% to 10% found just once. The sequenced sample consisted of blood, either unsorted or a sorted T cell fraction (not recorded which). These receptors all stem from a female donor with ankylosing spondylitis or in good health (not recorded which).

This clonotype was observed many times. This chain uses TRBV27 with TRBJ1-6, with D possibly matching TRBD1 (5 bases). V lost 6 bases, J lost 7 bases, and 19 bases lay in between. Germline assignment: CDR1 MNHEY and CDR2 SMNVEV (reference sequence). The CDR3 contains 16 residues. The CDR3, as DNA: TGTGCCAGCAGCCTCAATGCAGGGAGTCCGAATTCACCCCTCCACTTT. This codes for CASSLNAGSPNSPLHF.

This clonotype appeared many times. The chain combines TRBV7-2 with TRBJ2-1; D possibly corresponds to TRBD2 (6 bases). V was pared by 5 bases and J by 1 base, with 15 bases between. Germline CDR1 is SGHTA and CDR2 is FQGNSA. The CDR3 runs to 16 residues. CDR3 region: CASSQRGTGSYNEQFF. DNA for the CDR3: TGTGCCAGCAGCCAGCGCGGGACTGGTTCCTACAATGAGCAGTTCTTC.

At least ten counts were recorded for this clonotype. The CDR3 spells CSARDGRGSYEQYF. CDR3 nucleotide sequence: TGCAGTGCTAGAGACGGCAGGGGGTCCTACGAGCAGTACTTC. J is TRBJ2-7 and V is TRBV20-1; 7 positions match TRBD1. The trim removed 0 bases at V and 1 base at J, leaving 3 bases unmatched. Germline V lookup: CDR1 DFQATT, CDR2 SNEGSKA (reference sequence). CDR3 length: 14 amino acids.

This clonotype has at least ten counts. The chain has TRBV3-1 and TRBJ2-1; TRBD2 might be the D (5 bases). The CDR3 length is 13 residues. V shed 4 bases and J shed 9 bases, with 13 bases lying between them. Germline-derived CDR1 and CDR2 are LGHDT and YNNKEL (reference sequence). The CDR3 DNA sequence: TGTGCCAGCAGCCGAACTAGGTCGGGTGAGCAGTTCTTC. Translating gives CASSRTRSGEQFF.

This clonotype was seen repeatedly, ten times or more. The chain carries TRBV20-1 and TRBJ2-3; 8 bases line up with TRBD1. Germline CDR1 reads DFQATT; CDR2 reads SNEGSKA (reference sequence). The V gene end was trimmed by 2 bases and the J gene end by 2 bases; junction bases not matched to a gene: 21. This CDR3 region has 20 residues. As DNA, the CDR3 is TGCAGTGCTAGACAGACAGGGGCCACGTTAAACAAGCCCTACACAGATACGCAGTATTTT. Protein: CSARQTGATLNKPYTDTQYF.

This clonotype was counted at least ten times. This sequence joins TRBV15 and TRBJ2-2, with unresolved D. V gave up 5 bases and J gave up 0 bases, with 4 bases separating them. This CDR3 has 13 residues. In germline, CDR1 is LNHNV, CDR2 YYDKDF (reference sequence). The CDR3 region is CATSPPNTGELFF. As DNA, the CDR3 is TGTGCCACCAGCCCCCCGAACACCGGGGAGCTGTTTTTT.

Turning to this clonotype: A much larger clone is a single base away; this may be a read error. This sequence joins TRBV29-1 and TRBJ2-7; the D gene is possibly TRBD2 (5 bases). The V and J ends lost 3 bases and 6 bases respectively, with 9 bases between them. This CDR3 region has 11 residues. CDR1 is SQVTM and CDR2 is ANQGSEA in the germline V gene. The CDR3 coding sequence is TGCAGCGTTGACGGGGTAGGCGAGCAGTACTTC. Protein sequence: CSVDGVGEQYF.

This clonotype has only one observation. A much larger clone differs by one base, so this may be a read error. This rearrangement joins TRBV12-5 to TRBJ2-1; no clear D. Germline V gene sequence: CDR1 LGHNT, CDR2 FRNRAP. The CDR3 spans 11 residues. Trimming shortened V by 5 bases and J by 10 bases, and 9 bases separated the two germline ends. For the CDR3, the DNA is TGTGCTAGTGGTCTTGGCGCCGAGCAGTTCTTC. This encodes CASGLGAEQFF.

This clonotype appeared many times. This chain uses TRBV10-3 with TRBJ2-7, with 9 bases matching TRBD2. There are 16 residues in the CDR3. Germline V gives CDR1 ENHRY, CDR2 SYGVKD. V was clipped by 2 bases and J by 2 bases; unmatched bases: 7. The CDR3 region is CAISEPRTSATYEQYF. The CDR3 nucleotides read TGTGCCATCAGTGAGCCAAGGACTAGCGCTACCTACGAGCAGTACTTC.

As for this clonotype: Its ends do not fully match the called genes, so a read error is possible. The chain carries TRBV2 and TRBJ2-1; D not certain. The CDR3 length is 11 residues. The germline V gene has CDR1 SNHLY and CDR2 FYNNEI. The CDR3 sequence: CASSEGSEQFF. The CDR3 bases are TGTGCCAGCAGCGAAGGGTCTGAGCAGTTCTTC. Full variable domain (rest looked up from reference TRBV2 and TRBJ2-1): EPEVTQTPSHQVTQMGQEVILRCVPISNHLYFYWYRQILGQKVEFLVSFYNNEISEKSEIFDDQFSVERPDGSNFTLKIRSTKLEDSAMYFCASSEGSEQFFGPGTRLTVL.

This clonotype appeared many times. This CDR3 is CSARDSSRESDEQFF. Here the CDR3 DNA reads TGCAGTGCTAGAGATTCCTCCCGGGAGAGCGATGAGCAGTTCTTC. This sequence joins TRBV20-1 and TRBJ2-1; maybe TRBD2 (6 bases). CDR1 and CDR2 from the germline V gene are DFQATT and SNEGSKA (reference sequence). V was cut by 0 bases and J by 8 bases, with 17 bases left in between. The CDR3 consists of 15 residues.

There are many counts of this clonotype. The chain is built from TRBV20-1 and TRBJ2-1; D is ambiguous. V shed 3 bases and J shed 9 bases, with 18 bases lying between them. This CDR3 region has 14 residues. The germline gives CDR1 DFQATT, CDR2 SNEGSKA (reference sequence). This CDR3 reads CSASALLGPGEQFF. The CDR3 coding sequence is TGCAGTGCTAGTGCCCTGCTAGGACCGGGTGAGCAGTTCTTC.

This clonotype was seen many times. The chain employs TRBV5-6 and TRBJ2-2, with 9 bases fitting TRBD1. V lost 5 bases and J lost 5; bases outside the gene matches: 7. This CDR3 comprises 15 residues. CDR1 is SGHDT, CDR2 YYEEEE, per germline. The CDR3 spells CASSYRQGVTGELFF. CDR3 DNA: TGTGCCAGCAGTTACCGACAGGGGGTGACCGGGGAGCTGTTTTTT.

This clonotype was seen at least ten times. The V call is TRBV5-1, the J call TRBJ1-1; D possibly corresponds to TRBD1 (5 bases). V gave up 4 bases and J gave up 1 base, with 11 bases separating them. The length of the CDR3 is 14 residues. The germline V gene encodes CDR1 SGHRS and CDR2 YFSETQ. The CDR3 DNA sequence: TGCGCCAGCAGCCTTGGGACTGCGAACACTGAAGCTTTCTTT. Its translation is CASSLGTANTEAFF. Together with reference TRBV5-1 and TRBJ1-1, the CDR3 gives the full variable domain: KAGVTQTPRYLIKTRGQQVTLSCSPISGHRSVSWYQQTPGQGLQFLFEYFSETQRNKGNFPGRFSGRQFSNSRSEMNVSTLELGDSALYLCASSLGTANTEAFFGQGTRLTVV.

The genes are TRBV29-1 and TRBJ2-2, with D tentatively TRBD1 (5 bases). The germline gives CDR1 SQVTM, CDR2 ANQGSEA. The CDR3 extends over 12 amino acids. With 5 bases removed from V and 8 bases from J, the gap between germline ends came to 12 bases. CDR3 in amino acids: CSVWSGAGELFF. As DNA, the CDR3 is TGCAGCGTTTGGTCTGGGGCGGGGGAGCTGTTTTTT.

On this clonotype: The CDR3 ends on some other residue instead of the conserved phenylalanine or tryptophan, so this is likely a read error. V gene TRBV7-9 combines with J gene TRBJ2-6; D remains unclear. CDR3 length: 16 residues. The germline V gene has CDR1 SEHNR and CDR2 FQNEAQ (reference sequence). CDR3: CASSARDPSEANVLTY. The CDR3 bases are TGTGCCAGCAGCGCCCGTGACCCCTCTGAGGCCAACGTCCTGACTTAC.

This clonotype came up a few times. The chain joins TRBV11-2 to TRBJ2-2; no clear D. V was cut by 1 base and J by 8 bases, with 8 bases left in between. From germline, CDR1 is SGHAT and CDR2 FQNNGV. CDR3 length equals 13 residues. The CDR3 region has the DNA TGTGCCAGCAGCTTAGCGGGCCGAGGGGAGCTGTTTTTT. This translates into CASSLAGRGELFF.

This clonotype was found many times. The rearrangement links TRBV6-1 to TRBJ1-1; D ambiguous. The CDR3 loop spans 15 amino acids. Deletions cut 4 bases from V and 0 bases from J, with 12 bases between. Per the germline V gene, CDR1 is MNHNS and CDR2 is SASEGT. The CDR3 coding sequence is TGTGCCAGCAGTGCCAAACAGATTATGAACACTGAAGCTTTCTTT. Translating it yields CASSAKQIMNTEAFF.

This clonotype was seen repeatedly, ten times or more. The gene calls are TRBV18 and TRBJ2-2, with D possibly TRBD1 on 5 matching bases. The CDR3 totals 14 residues. V was shortened by 4 bases and J by 4 bases, with 10 bases between the two germline ends. CDR1 is KGHSH, CDR2 LQKENI, per germline. In nucleotides, the CDR3 is TGTGCCAGCTCACGCCAGGGCGTCACCGGGGAGCTGTTTTTT. Translation: CASSRQGVTGELFF.

This clonotype was observed many times. The rearrangement links TRBV4-3 to TRBJ1-5, with D uncertain. Trimming cost V 1 base and J 6 bases, with 13 bases left between them. The CDR3 sequence is 15 residues long. The germline V gene encodes CDR1 LGHNA and CDR2 YSLEER. The CDR3 reads CASSQGPGIGQPQHF. The DNA of the CDR3 is TGCGCCAGCAGCCAAGGGCCAGGTATCGGTCAGCCCCAGCATTTT.

This clonotype came up many times. CDR3 nucleotides: TGTGCCAGCAGCCTTAGCGGGAGGGACTACGAGCAGTACTTC. It codes for CASSLSGRDYEQYF. V usage is TRBV7-8 and J usage is TRBJ2-7, with 11 nucleotides matching TRBD2. Germline V lookup: CDR1 SGHVS, CDR2 FQNEAQ. This CDR3 is built from 14 residues. V was pared by 5 bases and J by 3 bases, with 3 bases of the junction left unmatched.

Worth noting for this clonotype: A much larger clone differs by one base, so this may be a read error. This chain joins TRBV18 and TRBJ1-4; 7 positions agree with TRBD1. This CDR3 has 16 residues. Per the germline V gene, CDR1 is KGHSH and CDR2 is LQKENI. The trim removed 8 bases at V and 0 bases at J, leaving 9 bases unmatched. The DNA for the CDR3 is TGTGCCAGCGGAACAGGGGCGACGGCAACTAATGAAAAACTGTTTTTT. Translation gives CASGTGATATNEKLFF.

V is TRBV13 and J is TRBJ2-7; the D is unclear. The ends were cut back, 4 bases at V and 4 bases at J, with 14 bases in the middle. The CDR3 spans 14 residues. Germline V gene lookup returns CDR1 PRHDT and CDR2 FYEKMQ (reference sequence). CDR3 bases: TGTGCCAGCAGCTCGTATACAGAAAAATACGAGCAGTACTTC. Translating gives CASSSYTEKYEQYF.

This clonotype was counted many times. The chain recombines TRBV5-1 with TRBJ2-7, with D hard to call. This CDR3 has 12 amino acids. V gave up 5 bases and J gave up 3 bases, with 9 bases separating them. Germline loops: CDR1 SGHRS, CDR2 YFSETQ. The CDR3: CASRNLHYEQYF. The CDR3 bases are TGCGCCAGCAGGAACCTACACTACGAGCAGTACTTC.

This clonotype was picked up many times. This chain connects TRBV6-2 or TRBV6-3 to TRBJ2-1; 7 bases are a match to TRBD2. Germline CDR1 is MNHEY and CDR2 is SVGEGT. Germline trimming cut 8 bases from V and 3 bases from J; bases unmatched to any gene: 7. CDR3 size: 14 residues. In DNA form, the CDR3 reads TGTGCCAGCCACCGGGAGCGGGGCTACAATGAGCAGTTCTTC. Translated, it gives CASHRERGYNEQFF.